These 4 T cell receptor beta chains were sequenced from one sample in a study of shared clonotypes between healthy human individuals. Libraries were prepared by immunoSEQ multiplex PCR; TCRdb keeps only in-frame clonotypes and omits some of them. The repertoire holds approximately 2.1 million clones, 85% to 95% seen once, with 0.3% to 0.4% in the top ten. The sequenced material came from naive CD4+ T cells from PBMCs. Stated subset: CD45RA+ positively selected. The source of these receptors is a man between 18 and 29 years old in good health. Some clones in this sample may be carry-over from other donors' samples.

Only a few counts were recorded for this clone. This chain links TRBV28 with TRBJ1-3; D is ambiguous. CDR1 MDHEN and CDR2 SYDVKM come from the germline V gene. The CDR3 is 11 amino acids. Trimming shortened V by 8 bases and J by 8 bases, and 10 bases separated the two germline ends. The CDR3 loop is CASYRYDTIYF. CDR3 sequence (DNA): TGTGCCAGCTACCGATACGACACCATATATTTT.

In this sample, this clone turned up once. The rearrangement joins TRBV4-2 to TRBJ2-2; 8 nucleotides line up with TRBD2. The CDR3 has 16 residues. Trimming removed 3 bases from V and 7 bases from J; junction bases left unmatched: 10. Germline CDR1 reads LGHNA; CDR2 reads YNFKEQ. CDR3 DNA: TGTGCCAGCAGCCAGACATCGGGAGGGCCTGGCGGGGAGCTGTTTTTT. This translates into CASSQTSGGPGGELFF.

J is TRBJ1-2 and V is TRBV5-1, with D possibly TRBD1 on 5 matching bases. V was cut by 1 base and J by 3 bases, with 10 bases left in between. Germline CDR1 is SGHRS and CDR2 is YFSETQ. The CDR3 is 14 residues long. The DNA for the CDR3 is TGCGCCAGCAGCTTGTCAGGGCAGGACTATGGCTACACCTTC. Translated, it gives CASSLSGQDYGYTF.

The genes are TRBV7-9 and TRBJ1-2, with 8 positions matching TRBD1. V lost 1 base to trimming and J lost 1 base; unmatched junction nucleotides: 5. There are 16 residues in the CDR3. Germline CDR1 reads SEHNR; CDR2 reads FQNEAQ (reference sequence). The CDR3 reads CASSLVPGGLNYGYTF. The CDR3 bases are TGTGCCAGCAGCTTAGTTCCAGGGGGCCTTAACTATGGCTACACCTTC.